This T cell receptor beta chain came from a study of CXCR3-negative and CXCR3-positive naive CD8 T cells. Study-level points and caveats: Researchers report CXCR3 expression partially decreased after cryopreservation, with fresh PBMCs used in most assays. With respect to TRBV-TRBJ usage, naive CXCR3-negative and CXCR3-positive cells were similar; memory differed.

CDR1 is MDHEN, CDR2 SYDVKM, per germline. The CDR3 consists of 12 residues. Each TRB cDNA library was prepared by 5' RACE (with UMI labels). Reanalyzing the 5' RACE reads, TCRdb keeps one entry per CDR3 protein, without DNA. This sample's clone table lists 45,000 to 65,000 distinct CDR3 sequences. In regard to this clonotype: Its cognate antigen is unknown.

Sequencing input: naive CXCR3- CD8+ T cells from blood. The subset here: CD45RO-CCR7+CD27+CD95- naive CD8+ T cells lacking CXCR3 (TNR3-). The source is a human donor in good health. Some clones in this sample may be carry-over from other donors' samples. The chain links TRBV28 to TRBJ2-1. CDR3 protein: CASSPTNNEQFF.